This T cell receptor (beta chain) came from a study of vaccination and CD4 T cells after COVID-19 (dated by TCRdb to between 2020 and 2023). About the investigation overall: SARS-CoV-2 positivity had been established in the convalescent patients by nasal swab PCR, and mild disease was recorded in several of these patients and severe disease in one. Participants received two doses of either the Pfizer-BioNTech BNT162b2 vaccine (n=8) or the Moderna mRNA-1273 vaccine (n=2). The time from the second vaccine dose to post-vaccine blood sampling had a median of roughly 77 days and ranged from roughly 12 to 250 days. Post-COVID blood samples were collected from convalescent patients a median of about 92 days after diagnosis, with a range of about 35 to 161 days. Overlapping spike peptide pools from SARS-CoV-2 and from the common cold coronaviruses HCoV-NL63, HCoV-OC43 and HCoV-229E were used as culture stimuli. As controls, cultures received a CEFX viral epitope pool (the positive control), an HIV-1 Nef peptide pool (the negative control), or no peptide at all. In around 9 COVID-19 convalescent patients and a handful of infection-naive healthy vaccine recipients, researchers compared the spike-specific CD4+ TCR repertoire from before mRNA vaccination with the repertoire from after. The convalescent cohort included six males and four females, with two Hispanic individuals, seven Caucasians, two Asians and one multiracial person.

The treatment or condition label corresponds to: roughly 11-day PBMC culture with coronavirus spike peptide pools or control peptides (ViraFEST assay). To expand antigen-specific T cells with peptide pools and then pick out the expanded clonotypes through TCR sequencing, the study relied on the ViraFEST assay. The convalescent patients' positive SARS-CoV-2 PCR tests were from March to December 2020, which was before the Alpha, Beta and Delta variants emerged in the United States. About 2 million PBMCs per well were cultured in IMDM with approximately 5% human AB serum and 8 to 10 IU/ml IL-2, plus 10 ug/ml peptide pools. On days 3 and 7, half of the culture medium was replaced with fresh IL-2-containing medium. After 10 days of culture, CD4+ T cells were isolated by negative selection with the EasySep CD4+ T cell isolation kit. Ficoll-Paque Plus gradient centrifugation was used to isolate PBMCs from whole blood, and the isolated PBMCs were then either used fresh or cryopreserved at -140C. Culture conditions were generally each tested in triplicate wells.

The cysteine opens and the phenylalanine closes a CDR3 of 15 amino acids. Only the CDR3 portion is preserved as DNA: 45 bases, with reading frame beginning at the first base. V loses 2 bases at its end and J loses 5 bases; junction bases beyond the gene matches: 8. Libraries were constructed by PCR. TCR sequencing of DNA from cultured CD4+ T cells used the Oncomine TCR Beta short-read assay at the Johns Hopkins FTIC core. The QIAamp micro DNA kit was used to extract genomic DNA from the cultured CD4+ T cells. Oncomine TCR Beta libraries made from cultured CD4+ T cells were pooled using unique dual indexes and sequenced on an Illumina iSeq 100. In the source study's methods: Non-productive sequences were removed, and CDR3s that did not start with C, did not end with F or W, or were shorter than 7 amino acids were discarded. The MANAFEST web application identified antigen-specific clonotypes by comparing peptide-stimulated wells against reference wells and other culture wells. For a clone to be called positive, the clone needed an FDR below 0.05, an odds ratio above 5, and a productive frequency above 0.1% in at least two of three replicate wells. Cross-reactive clonotypes were defined as significantly expanded in both SARS-CoV-2 spike wells and at least one common cold coronavirus spike condition. Levenshtein distances (stringdist) and unrooted phylogenetic trees (ape) in R version 3.6.1 were used to assess CDR3 homology. TCRdb's own reprocessing of the public reads used fastp at Q25 and MiXCR and kept productive beta chains. Rows are combined by CDR3 protein, so each entry shows the most common genes and DNA. TCRdb, not the authors, supplied the V and J calls. The sample contains around 15,000 distinct CDR3 sequences, about 52% of them found a single time. Clones ranked in the top ten supply roughly 3.7% of the sample.

Note on this clonotype: There is no known antigen for this receptor. The sample holds no much larger clone one base away, and base qualities are not on file.

General conclusions and limits of the study: Relatively few convalescent patients were included in the study, and early timepoints after natural infection were not analyzed. Of the vaccine-specific clones in convalescent patients, 304 of 307, or nearly all, reacted only to SARS-CoV-2 spike and did not cross-react with common cold coronaviruses. An increase in the median number of SARS-CoV-2-reactive clonotypes from 20 to 25 after infection to a few dozen after vaccination was observed, but the change was not found to be significant. Among convalescent patients, a median about 87% of the SARS-CoV-2-reactive clones seen after vaccination appeared only after vaccination, which suggests priming specific to the vaccine.

This receptor was identified in a human donor who had recovered from COVID-19. The sequence links TRBV6-7 to TRBJ2-7, with 8 middle bases fitting TRBD1. TRBV6-7 is placed among ORFs of uncertain function. The specimen comprised CD4+ T cells from blood, cultured in vitro, sampled before SARS-CoV-2 vaccination. The bases read TGTGCCAGCAGTTACACGACAGGGGAAGTTCACGAGCAGTACTTC. This encodes CASSYTTGEVHEQYF.